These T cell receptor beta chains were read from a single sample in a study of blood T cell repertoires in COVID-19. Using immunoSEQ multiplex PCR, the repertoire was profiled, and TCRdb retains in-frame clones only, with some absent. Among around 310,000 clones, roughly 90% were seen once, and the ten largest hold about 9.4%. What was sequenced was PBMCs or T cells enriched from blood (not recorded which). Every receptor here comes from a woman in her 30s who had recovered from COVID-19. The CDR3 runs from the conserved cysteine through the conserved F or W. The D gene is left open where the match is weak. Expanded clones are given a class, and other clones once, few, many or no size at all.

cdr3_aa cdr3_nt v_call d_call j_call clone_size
CASSFVASGSKDTQYF TGCGCCAGCAGCTTTGTGGCTAGCGGGAGTAAAGATACGCAGTATTTT TRBV5-1 TRBD2 TRBJ2-3 -
CASSYLEKLFF TGTGCCAGCAGTTATCTTGAAAAACTGTTTTTT TRBV12-3/TRBV12-4 - TRBJ1-4 -
CASSQSADRGDEKLFF TGTGCCAGCAGCCAATCGGCGGACAGGGGTGACGAAAAACTGTTTTTT TRBV16 TRBD1 TRBJ1-4 -
CASSLSTWNTGELFF TGTGCCAGCAGCTTATCAACATGGAACACCGGGGAGCTGTTTTTT TRBV7-3 - TRBJ2-2 -
CASTIEGGNQPQHF TGTGCCAGCACCATTGAGGGGGGCAATCAGCCCCAGCATTTT TRBV28 - TRBJ1-5 -
CASSSPGGPGTGELFF TGTGCCAGCAGCTCCCCGGGGGGCCCTGGCACCGGGGAGCTGTTTTTT TRBV7-9 - TRBJ2-2 -
CASSTRRGGDTQYF TGTGCCAGCTCTACTCGCAGGGGCGGAGATACGCAGTATTTT TRBV7-2 - TRBJ2-3 -
CASSPGNRNTEAFF TGTGCCAGCAGTCCCGGGAATAGGAACACTGAAGCTTTCTTT TRBV6-5 - TRBJ1-1 -
CASSSSYPSPSGSFETQYF TGTGCCAGCAGCTCCTCGTACCCTAGTCCCAGCGGGAGTTTTGAGACCCAGTACTTC TRBV7-2 TRBD2 TRBJ2-5 -
CASSRPGSETQYF TGTGCCAGCAGCCGCCCAGGTAGTGAGACCCAGTACTTC TRBV3-1/TRBV3-2 - TRBJ2-5 once
CASSPRWGVYEKLFF TGTGCCAGCAGTCCCCGGTGGGGGGTCTATGAAAAACTGTTTTTT TRBV6-5 - TRBJ1-4 -
CASAISGENTIYF TGTGCCAGCGCGATTTCGGGGGAGAACACCATATATTTT TRBV6-5 - TRBJ1-3 -
CAWGTGGIYTEAFF TGTGCCTGGGGGACAGGGGGTATTTACACTGAAGCTTTCTTT TRBV30 TRBD1 TRBJ1-1 -
CASSFPLAGDTDTQYF TGTGCCAGCAGCTTCCCACTAGCGGGAGACACAGATACGCAGTATTTT TRBV9 TRBD2 TRBJ2-3 -
CASSLAVRADTQYF TGTGCCAGCAGCTTAGCGGTTAGAGCAGATACGCAGTATTTT TRBV7-2 - TRBJ2-3 -
CASSQMDGNYYEQYF TGTGCCAGCAGCCAGATGGACGGGAACTACTACGAGCAGTACTTC TRBV3-1/TRBV3-2 - TRBJ2-7 -
CRFSGDGGYTF TGCAGGTTCTCCGGGGATGGTGGCTACACCTTC TRBV20-1 - TRBJ1-2 -
CASSATGGDYGYTF TGTGCCAGCAGCGCAACAGGGGGAGACTATGGCTACACCTTC TRBV9 TRBD1 TRBJ1-2 -
CASSVHQGSYGYTF TGTGCCAGCAGCGTACATCAGGGAAGCTATGGCTACACCTTC TRBV9 - TRBJ1-2 -
CASSEATGRPYEQYF TGTGCCAGCAGTGAAGCCACAGGACGGCCCTACGAGCAGTACTTC TRBV2 - TRBJ2-7 -
CASGPTTSYEQYF TGCGCCAGCGGACCGACTACGTCCTACGAGCAGTACTTC TRBV4-1 - TRBJ2-7 few
CSVEGSSYEQYF TGCAGCGTTGAGGGGAGCTCCTACGAGCAGTACTTC TRBV29-1 - TRBJ2-7 -
CAIRTSGSALGTGELFF TGTGCCATAAGGACTAGCGGGAGCGCTCTGGGCACCGGGGAGCTGTTTTTT TRBV10-3 TRBD2 TRBJ2-2 once
CASSQGRGYNEQFF TGCGCCAGCAGCCAGGGGAGAGGATACAATGAGCAGTTCTTC TRBV4-3 - TRBJ2-1 -
CATKGTGHGYTF TGTGCCACCAAGGGAACAGGGCATGGCTACACCTTC TRBV24-1 - TRBJ1-2 -
CAWKKRPGLAANEQFF TGTGCCTGGAAAAAGCGGCCGGGACTAGCTGCCAATGAGCAGTTCTTC TRBV30 TRBD2 TRBJ2-1 -
CASSQQGAGQPQHF TGTGCCAGCAGTCAACAGGGGGCGGGTCAGCCCCAGCATTTT TRBV27 TRBD1 TRBJ1-5 -
CAISVYPSGETQYF TGTGCCATCAGTGTTTACCCGTCGGGAGAGACCCAGTACTTC TRBV10-3 - TRBJ2-5 -
CASSFEDRGLGETQYF TGTGCCAGCAGTTTCGAGGACAGGGGGCTAGGAGAGACCCAGTACTTC TRBV6-5 TRBD1 TRBJ2-5 -
CASSLDSGSFGKLFF TGTGCCAGCAGCTTAGACAGCGGTTCCTTCGGAAAACTGTTTTTT TRBV7-6 - TRBJ1-4 -
CAISVRGVHNEQFF TGTGCCATCAGTGTCCGGGGGGTTCACAATGAGCAGTTCTTC TRBV10-3 TRBD2 TRBJ2-1 -
CASSFLGSGTPAGGEPQHF TGTGCCAGCAGTTTTTTAGGCTCCGGGACGCCCGCCGGGGGTGAGCCCCAGCATTTT TRBV28 - TRBJ1-5 -
CASSQARMRATEAFF TGTGCCAGCTCACAGGCAAGAATGAGGGCCACTGAAGCTTTCTTT TRBV18 - TRBJ1-1 -
CASSLVAGADNEQFF TGTGCCAGCAGCTTGGTGGCAGGGGCTGACAATGAGCAGTTCTTC TRBV11-2 - TRBJ2-1 -
CASSVRQGQRGATDTQYF TGTGCCAGCAGTGTGCGGCAGGGGCAACGAGGGGCCACAGATACGCAGTATTTT TRBV2 - TRBJ2-3 -
CASSLFAGIYGYTF TGTGCCAGCAGTTTATTCGCAGGGATCTATGGCTACACCTTC TRBV28 - TRBJ1-2 -
CASRLGGTAGYTF TGTGCCAGCAGACTAGGGGGCACAGCCGGCTACACCTTC TRBV11-2 TRBD1 TRBJ1-2 -
CARDFWDSSYEQYF TGTGCCAGAGACTTCTGGGACAGCTCCTACGAGCAGTACTTC TRBV19 TRBD1 TRBJ2-7 -
CASSSAGGTLAEAFF TGTGCCAGCAGCTCCGCCGGGGGGACTCTTGCTGAAGCTTTCTTT TRBV7-3 - TRBJ1-1 few
CASSPSPGTGNQPQHF TGCGCCAGCAGCCCTTCTCCCGGGACAGGGAATCAGCCCCAGCATTTT TRBV4-1 TRBD1 TRBJ1-5 -
CASSLGQGGAYEQYF TGTGCCAGCAGCTTAGGACAGGGGGGAGCCTACGAGCAGTACTTC TRBV7-2 TRBD1 TRBJ2-7 -
CASSLRAGITDTQYF TGTGCCAGCAGCTTGCGAGCGGGTATCACAGATACGCAGTATTTT TRBV5-4 - TRBJ2-3 -
CASSQDLGQLEQFF TGCGCCAGCAGCCAAGATCTCGGACAGCTTGAGCAGTTCTTC TRBV4-3 - TRBJ2-1 -
CASSQAQTIPRETQYF TGCGCCAGCAGCCAAGCGCAGACAATACCCCGAGAGACCCAGTACTTC TRBV4-1 - TRBJ2-5 -
CATSRVDRDLSFEAFF TGTGCCACCAGCAGAGTTGACAGGGATCTATCATTTGAAGCTTTCTTT TRBV15 TRBD1 TRBJ1-1 -
CASSLVPGGNYGYTF TGTGCCAGCAGTTTAGTTCCAGGGGGCAATTATGGCTACACCTTC TRBV28 TRBD1 TRBJ1-2 -